The 10 T cell receptor beta chains given below trace back to one sample, sequenced in a study of kidney transplant recipient with SARS-CoV-2 infection. MiXCR was run by TCRdb on the reads, yielding one entry per CDR3 protein. The profile covers approximately 240,000 distinct CDR3 sequences, with about 30% appearing a single time and roughly 7.3% taken by the ten largest. The specimen was a blood sample, collected at baseline and on day 111 from a kidney transplant recipient. These receptors were obtained from a male patient aged 30 to 39 who had COVID-19 and was a kidney transplant recipient. Some T cells may be transferred from the graft donor.

On this clonotype: Since a much larger clone is just one base distant, this may be a read error. The chain uses TRBV9 and TRBJ1-1, with a weak D call TRBD1 (6 bases). The CDR3 loop spans 15 amino acids. Germline CDR1 reads SGDLS; CDR2 reads YYNGEE. V was pared by 0 bases and J by 1 base, with 10 bases between. The CDR3 DNA is TGTGCCAGCAGCGTAGTGGACAGCCAGAACACTGAAGCTTTCTTT. This sequence encodes CASSVVDSQNTEAFF.

Turning to this clonotype: A much larger clone is a single base away; this may be a read error. The V call is TRBV6-5, the J call TRBJ2-7, with D maybe TRBD2 (5 bases). Germline V CDR1 and CDR2: MNHEY, SVGAGI. Trimming cost V 6 bases and J 6 bases, with 15 bases left between them. This CDR3 is 13 amino acids long. In DNA form, the CDR3 reads TGTGCCAGCAGGCCCAGGACTCAAGGCGAGCAGTACTTC. Protein product: CASRPRTQGEQYF.

In its sample, this clonotype was seen many times. V and J are TRBV3-1 and TRBJ2-5, with D unresolved. The CDR3 loop spans 17 amino acids. The V and J ends lost 5 bases and 5 bases respectively, with 24 bases between them. Germline assignment: CDR1 LGHDT and CDR2 YNNKEL (reference sequence). Here the CDR3 reads CASSGPCPISFSETQYF. The CDR3 DNA is TGTGCCAGCAGCGGCCCCTGTCCCATTTCTTTCTCTGAGACCCAGTACTTC.

This clonotype showed up many times. The chain is built from TRBV29-1 and TRBJ1-3; D call uncertain. V lost 0 bases and J lost 0, with 3 bases in between. Germline CDR1 is SQVTM and CDR2 is ANQGSEA. The CDR3 runs to 13 residues. CDR3 protein: CSVEDSSGNTIYF. CDR3 nucleotides: TGCAGCGTTGAAGACAGCTCTGGAAACACCATATATTTT.

In its sample, this clonotype was seen many times. The V call is TRBV18, the J call TRBJ1-2; TRBD1 matches 7 bases. Germline CDR1 is KGHSH and CDR2 is LQKENI. CDR3 size: 17 residues. V lost 3 bases to trimming and J lost 1 base; unmatched junction nucleotides: 11. The DNA for the CDR3 is TGTGCCAGCTCACCTACAATAGGGGACAGCCGTAACTATGGCTACACCTTC. Protein sequence: CASSPTIGDSRNYGYTF.

This clonotype has ten or more counts. The V call is TRBV11-3, the J call TRBJ1-2; D is uncertain. Germline values: CDR1 SGHNT, CDR2 YENEEA. V was clipped by 5 bases and J by 4 bases, with 23 bases between them. The CDR3 is 17 residues long. The CDR3 loop reads CASSQQFDLGKTYGYTF. The CDR3 bases are TGTGCCAGCAGCCAGCAATTCGATCTCGGAAAGACCTATGGCTACACCTTC.

A word on this clonotype: A clone one base away is much larger, so this may be a read error. The genes are TRBV12-3 or TRBV12-4 and TRBJ2-1, with D tentatively TRBD2 (6 bases). This CDR3 region has 15 residues. In nucleotides, the CDR3 is TGTGCCAGCACCGTTGGGGGTGGGGGGTACAATGAGCAGTCCTTC. It encodes CASTVGGGGYNEQSF.

To note about this clonotype: A much larger clone lies a single base off, so this may be a read error. The chain links TRBV6-5 to TRBJ2-7, with D perhaps TRBD1 (6 bases). Germline V gene sequence: CDR1 MNHEY, CDR2 SVGAGI. Between the trimmed V and J ends, which lost 6 bases and 5 bases, there was a span of 17 bases. This CDR3 region has 14 residues. The CDR3 loop is CASRPHTGSHEQYF. The CDR3 DNA is TGTGCCAGCAGACCTCATACAGGGTCTCACGAGCAGTACTTC.

A remark on this clonotype: A much larger clone is a single base away; this may be a read error. The chain has TRBV7-9 and TRBJ2-5; TRBD2 aligns across 10 bases. The CDR3 contains 17 residues. Germline loops: CDR1 SEHNR, CDR2 FQNEAQ (reference sequence). The CDR3 spells CASSFPSGRTGQEAQYF. For the CDR3, the DNA is TGTGCCAGCAGCTTTCCTAGCGGGAGAACAGGACAAGAGGCCCAGTACTTC.

This clonotype is a singleton in its sample. This may arise from a read error, as a much more abundant clone is one base away. The gene calls are TRBV20-1 and TRBJ2-4, with TRBD2 as a possible D gene (5 bases). With 5 bases removed from V and 15 bases from J, the gap between germline ends came to 35 bases. The germline gives CDR1 DFQATT, CDR2 SNEGSKA (reference sequence). The CDR3 is made up of 17 amino acids. CDR3 nucleotide sequence: TGCAGTGCTCCGGATAGGGCAAACGGGCGCTCAGACTACGAGCGGTACTTC. Protein product: CSAPDRANGRSDYERYF.